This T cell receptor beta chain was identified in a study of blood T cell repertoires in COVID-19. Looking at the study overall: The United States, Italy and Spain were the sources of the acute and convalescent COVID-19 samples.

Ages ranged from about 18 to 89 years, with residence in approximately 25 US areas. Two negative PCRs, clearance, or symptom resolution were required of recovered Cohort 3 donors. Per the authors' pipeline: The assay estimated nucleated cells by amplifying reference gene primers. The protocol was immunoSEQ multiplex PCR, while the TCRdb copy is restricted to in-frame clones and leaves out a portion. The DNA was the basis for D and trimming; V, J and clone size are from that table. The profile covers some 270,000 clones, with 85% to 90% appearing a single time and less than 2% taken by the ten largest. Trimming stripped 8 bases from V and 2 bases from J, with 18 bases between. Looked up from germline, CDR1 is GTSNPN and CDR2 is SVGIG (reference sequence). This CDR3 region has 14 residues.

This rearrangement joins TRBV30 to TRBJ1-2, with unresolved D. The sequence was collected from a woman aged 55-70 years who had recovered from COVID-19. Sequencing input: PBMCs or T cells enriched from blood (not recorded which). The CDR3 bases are TGTGCCCTAAAAGGTTCAGGAAAAAACTATGGCTACACCTTC. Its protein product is CALKGSGKNYGYTF.